This T cell receptor beta chain was obtained from a study of cytomegalovirus exposure and HLA in healthy donors (dated by TCRdb to about 2017). About the study as a whole: An earlier analysis of 587 of the donors reported 276 Gb of sequence data and approximately 120 million unique TCR beta sequences obtained from around 180 million T cells. Besides the first cohort of hundreds of subjects, a separate validation cohort made up of 120 different subjects was used. Typing coverage differed by locus: A, B, C, DRB1 and DQB1 were typed in roughly 620-630 donors, DQA1 in approximately 520, DPA1 in some 610, and DPB1 in roughly 450. A later genetic analysis took genome-wide SNP genotypes for about 60% of the roughly 670 donors and used that subset as a discovery cohort. In the later analysis, no new phenotypic data were used to find candidate immune exposures; instead, reliance was placed on TCR beta sequences and their occurrence across donors. To predict cytomegalovirus infection status, the study combined high-throughput TCR immunosequencing, statistical association of individual TCRs with disease status, and machine learning. Both class I and class II loci were covered by HLA typing, at four-digit resolution. Around 320 gigabases of sequencing data and 80 million or so unique TCR sequences were included in an early release covering around 600 HLA-typed donors. A later analysis re-examined previously published TCR beta repertoires from several hundred donors and added high-resolution HLA genotyping to investigate patterns of TCR occurrence. The T cell repertoires of around 670 subjects were profiled by immunosequencing and related to cytomegalovirus serostatus. The study aimed to test whether cataloging public T cell receptors could reveal signatures of past pathogen exposure. The genetic ancestry cluster associated with self-reported Caucasian donors included roughly 84% of the roughly 380 genotyped donors. In an earlier analysis of a few hundred of the donors, high-throughput TCR beta sequencing was used to judge whether each TCR beta V gene segment behaved as functional or pseudogenic. Among under 450 genotyped donors of the cohort, an average of approximately 250,000 unique TCR beta nucleotide sequences were sequenced per donor, roughly 20% of them non-productive. Donor age, sex, ethnicity and CMV serostatus were compiled together with the repertoire data. All discovery cohort repertoires had been generated using a single sequencing platform. Several DR-DQ haplotypes were handled as single units for association and clustering because linkage in the cohort was strong. The paper's findings and limits, for the study overall: An earlier analysis of approximately 590 of the donors showed that most TCR beta V segments appeared in productive rearrangements either about 87% or about 30% of the time, which broadly matched IMGT annotations. Some IMGT-functional V segments, including TRBV6-2 and TRBV6-3, could not be distinguished by the 87-base-pair reads and were therefore excluded. According to a later genetic analysis, donors in an Asian-associated ancestry cluster had fewer N-insertions in productive TCRs than the approximately 650-donor mean. A later analysis associated 17,000 or so TCR beta sequences with specific HLA alleles at a false discovery rate of 0.05. The earlier analysis of almost 600 of the donors excluded 15 to 20 rarely observed V segments, including chromosome 9 orphons, because counts were too low. The study listed 164 TCR beta chains as associated with cytomegalovirus. Across donors, most TCR sequences were observed very rarely, whereas some public TCRs were present in many individuals. Sequencing depth was assumed to be roughly uniform across donors in the presence/absence analyses, though that assumption may not hold. A cluster of highly shared sequence variants was judged likely to be a technical artifact of the sequencing pipeline. A later analysis reported that several top co-occurrence clusters appeared linked to parvovirus B19, influenza, CMV and Epstein-Barr virus. CMV serostatus was the only immune exposure information available for the cohort. The classifier was reported to diagnose cytomegalovirus status with high specificity and sensitivity in both the original and validation cohorts. According to a later analysis, TCR association rates differed among HLA loci, with DRB1 alleles showing the most associated TCRs and HLA-C alleles showing the fewest. Strong co-occurrence of HLA alleles, especially DR and DQ, made assigning TCR associations to individual alleles difficult. According to a later analysis, most CMV-associated TCR beta chains appeared to be HLA-restricted, and the HLA associations seemed to be driven largely by CMV exposure. Linkage disequilibrium might explain the correlated functional status among segregating V segments, but an unknown experimental factor could not be excluded. In a later genetic analysis, a missense DCLRE1C variant was associated with V-gene and J-gene trimming of TCR beta chains, and the association was replicated in an independent cohort. In a later analysis, HLA-associated TCR beta chains were found to be more clonally expanded and to have lower generation probabilities than equally common non-associated chains. A further reported finding was that TCR beta sequences accurately predicted the HLA-A and HLA-B alleles for most subjects in the first cohort. The authors suggested that the approach could potentially be generalized to other disease states and immunological phenotypes. HLA typing was unavailable for some donors at each locus, so association tests used only the typed subset. The cohort was sequenced for TCR beta chains only, and without alpha or paired-chain data the features that could be detected were limited. In vitro tests confirmed that a few of the cytomegalovirus-associated TCR beta chains recognize cytomegalovirus antigens.

The cohort was made up of about 610 healthy bone marrow donors. At the time of sampling, every cohort member was nominally healthy, though immune exposures that went unrecorded were likely present. The donor was CMV seronegative and belonged to the group of 352 seronegative cohort members. A peripheral blood sample was collected from each donor, and TCR beta sequencing was performed on peripheral blood mononuclear cells. Genomic DNA was extracted from the blood cell samples with the Qiagen DNeasy Blood Extraction Kit. A remark on this clone: The target of this receptor is not known. One base away there is no much larger clone; base qualities are not given.

V was cut back by 6 bases and J by 0 bases, leaving a gap of 6 bases between them. The CDR3 measures 12 amino acids from cysteine to phenylalanine. CDR3 DNA is the only sequence kept; it has 36 bases, read in frame from the first base. Reading the germline V gene gives CDR1 MDHEN and CDR2 SYDVKM. The library relied on the immunoSEQ multiplex PCR assay. A mixture of 60 forward primers for TCR Vbeta segments and 13 reverse primers for TCR Jbeta segments was used in the multiplex PCR. A multiplex PCR assay on genomic DNA amplified the CDR3 region of rearranged TCR beta genes. The Illumina HiSeq System was used to sequence the amplified TCR beta libraries as 87-base-pair reads. From the authors' description of their analysis: In a later analysis, tens of millions of unique TCR beta chains were counted across the roughly 610 repertoires, and roughly 11 million of these chains were shared by at least two donors. Raw reads were error-corrected and collapsed into unique sequences with a nearest-neighbor algorithm that merged closely related sequences to remove PCR and sequencing errors. To assign V, D and J gene segments, CDR3 sequences were aligned to IMGT reference sequences. For a sequence to be retained, a match of at least six nucleotides was required to both a V gene segment and a J gene segment. A rearrangement was called productive if the CDR3 had no stop codons and remained in frame with V and J, and every other rearrangement was called non-productive. CDR3 was defined according to IMGT convention as the region running from the second conserved V-encoded cysteine to the conserved J-encoded phenylalanine. Sequences without an unambiguous match to a single V gene segment were excluded from the earlier analysis of 500 to 700 of the donors. In an earlier analysis of a few hundred of the donors, a V segment was called functional when productive rearrangements were above 56.7%, and segregating when the standard deviation between donors exceeded 5%. A statistical classification framework was developed to diagnose cytomegalovirus status using the catalog of TCR beta chain sequences. In a later analysis, V and J genes were assigned by comparing TCR nucleotide sequences against IMGT/GENE-DB human TR gene sequences. Using the TCRdist pipeline, a later analysis assigned CDR3 sequences along with most-parsimonious VDJ recombination scenarios. In a later analysis, each TCR beta chain was defined by its CDR3 amino acid sequence together with its V-gene family, and reads lacking a unique V-gene family were excluded. A later analysis removed roughly 590 highly shared, low-generation-probability nucleotide sequences to deal with suspected cross-contamination and a sequencing artifact. In a later analysis, a clonal expansion index was calculated for each public chain from normalized within-repertoire ranks of inferred template counts. In a later analysis, generation probabilities were computed using a VDJ recombination model fitted to out-of-frame rearrangements, and the results were checked against IGoR. A later analysis scored TCR-TCR, TCR-HLA and TCR-CMV co-occurrence with hypergeometric tests, applying a repertoire-size bias correction to TCR pairs. In a later analysis, false discovery rates were estimated by permuting HLA or CMV assignments 20 times. In a later analysis, co-occurring TCRs were grouped using DBSCAN, and TCRdist sequence similarity was added for clustering within HLA-allele-positive subsets. Repertoires with fewer than 30,000 or more than 120,000 public chains were left out of co-occurrence clustering, as were about five repertoires with anomalous nucleotide sharing. Held by TCRdb, this immuneACCESS table contains in-frame sequences only and omits some clones. Under half of the omission traces to an unresolved V gene where checked; the cause of the rest is unknown. V and J calls and clone size come straight from that table; D and trimming were deduced from the DNA. In this sample the table shows 180,000 or so clones, 75% to 85% of which occur a single time. Around 1.5% of the sample rests with the top ten.

Here the chain combines TRBV28 and TRBJ2-7, with no confidently assigned D gene. This TCR was sampled from a young man in good health and CMV-seronegative. The sequenced sample consisted of PBMCs. This receptor carries the CDR3 CASSSGSYEQYF. In nucleotides, the sequence is TGTGCCAGCAGCTCGGGCTCCTACGAGCAGTACTTC.